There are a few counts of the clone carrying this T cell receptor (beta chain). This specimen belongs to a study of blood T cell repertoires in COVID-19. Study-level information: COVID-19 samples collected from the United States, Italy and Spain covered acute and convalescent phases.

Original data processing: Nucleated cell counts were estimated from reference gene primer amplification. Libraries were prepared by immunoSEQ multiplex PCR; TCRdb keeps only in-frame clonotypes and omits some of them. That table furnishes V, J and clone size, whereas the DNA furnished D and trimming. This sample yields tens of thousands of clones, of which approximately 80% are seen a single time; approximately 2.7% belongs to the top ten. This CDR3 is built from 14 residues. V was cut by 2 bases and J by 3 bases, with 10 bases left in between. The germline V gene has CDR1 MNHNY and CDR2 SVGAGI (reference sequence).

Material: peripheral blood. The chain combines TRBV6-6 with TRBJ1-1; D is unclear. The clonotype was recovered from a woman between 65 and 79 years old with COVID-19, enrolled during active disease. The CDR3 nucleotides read TGTGCCAGCAGTTACGTGTCCGGAGACACTGAAGCTTTCTTT. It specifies CASSYVSGDTEAFF.